These T cell receptor beta chains were read from a single sample in a study of T-cell memory formation after mild COVID-19. Via MiXCR, TCRdb re-called the 5' RACE reads, giving one row per CDR3 protein. In the table there are about 320,000 distinct CDR3 sequences, approximately 15% of which are singletons. The sequencing sample was made of PBMCs or a T cell subset sorted from them (not recorded which). Receptors were obtained from a man between 18 and 29 years old who had mild COVID-19 (a few samples of this study predate the infection). Cell type and time point are not known. Each CDR3 is given with its conserved first and last residue. D genes are given only for firm matches. Clone size, where shown, is once, few, many, or a class for clones that have expanded.

clone_size	cdr3_length	v_call	j_call	d_call	cdr3_aa	cdr3_nt
-	16	TRBV28	TRBJ2-1	TRBD1	CASSSETGGPYNEQFF	TGTGCCAGCAGTTCCGAAACAGGGGGCCCCTACAATGAGCAGTTCTTC
few	16	TRBV6-5	TRBJ1-3	TRBD1	CASKREGTASGNTIYF	TGTGCCAGCAAAAGAGAGGGGACAGCCTCTGGAAACACCATATATTTT
few	16	TRBV29-1	TRBJ2-3	TRBD2	CSVHGLAGLSTDTQYF	TGCAGCGTCCACGGACTAGCTGGTTTGAGCACAGATACGCAGTATTTT
-	16	TRBV25-1	TRBJ2-5	TRBD2	CASSELGLAVQETQYF	TGTGCCAGCAGTGAGCTGGGACTAGCGGTACAAGAGACCCAGTACTTC
few	15	TRBV29-1	TRBJ2-3	TRBD1	CSVDYRDSSTDTQYF	TGCAGCGTTGATTATCGGGACAGCAGCACAGATACGCAGTATTTT
-	15	TRBV6-6	TRBJ1-4	-	CASSSSVPLREKLFF	TGTGCCAGCAGTAGCTCGGTACCACTCAGAGAAAAACTGTTTTTT
-	15	TRBV7-2	TRBJ2-7	TRBD2	CASSAHPQGGDEQYF	TGTGCCAGCAGCGCACATCCTCAGGGAGGGGACGAGCAGTACTTC
-	16	TRBV28	TRBJ2-6	-	CASSHKSGPGANVLTF	TGTGCCAGCAGCCATAAATCGGGGCCTGGGGCCAACGTCCTGACTTTC
-	18	TRBV5-1	TRBJ1-1	TRBD1	CASRVRAGGRSTNTEAFF	TGCGCCAGCAGGGTGAGAGCAGGGGGCCGATCTACGAACACTGAAGCTTTCTTT
-	15	TRBV4-1	TRBJ2-5	-	CASSQGGFREETQYF	TGCGCCAGCAGCCAAGGGGGTTTCAGAGAAGAGACCCAGTACTTC
few	16	TRBV25-1	TRBJ1-4	TRBD1	CASSRLGQGWNEKLFF	TGTGCCAGCAGTCGCCTGGGACAGGGGTGGAATGAAAAACTGTTTTTT
-	17	TRBV6-6	TRBJ1-3	TRBD1	CASSYSGTGGSGNTIYF	TGTGCCAGCAGTTACTCCGGGACAGGGGGCTCTGGAAACACCATATATTTT
-	14	TRBV5-1	TRBJ1-2	-	CASSLGTAFGGYTF	TGCGCCAGCAGCCTAGGGACCGCCTTTGGTGGCTACACCTTC
few	14	TRBV29-1	TRBJ2-1	TRBD1	CSARRDREYNEQFF	TGCAGCGCTCGTAGGGACAGGGAGTACAATGAGCAGTTCTTC
-	15	TRBV20-1	TRBJ2-7	TRBD2	CSARETTSGINEQYF	TGCAGTGCTAGAGAGACGACTAGCGGGATAAACGAGCAGTACTTC
few	16	TRBV7-9	TRBJ2-5	-	CASSPSPGGIQETQYF	TGTGCCAGCAGCCCGTCCCCTGGGGGAATCCAAGAGACCCAGTACTTC
few	12	TRBV29-1	TRBJ1-1	-	CSGGQGNTEAFF	TGCAGCGGGGGGCAGGGAAACACTGAAGCTTTCTTT
few	14	TRBV5-1	TRBJ1-3	-	CASSLAGLGNTIYF	TGCGCCAGCAGCTTGGCGGGCCTCGGAAACACCATATATTTT
few	14	TRBV2	TRBJ1-4	-	CASRWSETNEKLFF	TGTGCCAGTCGGTGGAGCGAAACTAATGAAAAACTGTTTTTT
few	18	TRBV6-2/TRBV6-3	TRBJ2-1	TRBD2	CASSGLAGGRSSYNEQFF	TGTGCCAGCTCCGGGCTAGCGGGGGGCCGGAGCTCCTACAATGAGCAGTTCTTC
-	15	TRBV4-1	TRBJ2-1	-	CASSKEGTQYNEQFF	TGCGCCAGCAGCAAAGAGGGCACCCAGTACAATGAGCAGTTCTTC
-	14	TRBV11-3	TRBJ1-1	-	CASSLVLVNTEAFF	TGTGCCAGCAGCTTAGTATTGGTGAACACTGAAGCTTTCTTT
many	14	TRBV2	TRBJ2-3	TRBD2	CASRSGGDTDTQYF	TGTGCCAGCCGTAGCGGGGGGGACACAGATACGCAGTATTTT
few	14	TRBV12-3/TRBV12-4	TRBJ1-6	-	CASSTGTHNSPLHF	TGTGCCAGCTCTACCGGGACCCATAATTCACCCCTCCACTTT
-	17	TRBV4-1	TRBJ1-3	-	CASSHPLTWTAGNTIYF	TGCGCCAGCAGCCATCCGTTAACGTGGACTGCTGGAAACACCATATATTTT
-	15	TRBV29-1	TRBJ2-1	-	CSVERGGGSYNEQFF	TGCAGCGTTGAGAGGGGAGGGGGCTCCTACAATGAGCAGTTCTTC
few	13	TRBV11-2	TRBJ1-1	-	CASREQGFTEAFF	TGTGCCAGCAGAGAACAGGGCTTCACTGAAGCTTTCTTT
few	17	TRBV9	TRBJ2-7	TRBD2	CASTPGGSGGPFYEQYF	TGTGCCAGCACGCCGGGAGGTAGCGGGGGGCCTTTCTACGAGCAGTACTTC
-	15	TRBV5-1	TRBJ1-1	TRBD1	CASSWTGVGDTEAFF	TGCGCCAGCAGCTGGACAGGGGTCGGAGACACTGAAGCTTTCTTT
few	18	TRBV20-1	TRBJ2-6	TRBD2	CSAPGLAGLASGANVLTF	TGCAGTGCTCCCGGACTAGCGGGGCTCGCCTCTGGGGCCAACGTCCTGACTTTC
-	12	TRBV20-1	TRBJ1-2	-	CSVNRAIYGYTF	TGCAGTGTTAACCGGGCTATCTATGGCTACACCTTC
-	13	TRBV6-4	TRBJ2-1	-	CASSEVETSGQFF	TGTGCCAGCAGTGAAGTAGAGACGAGTGGGCAGTTCTTC
-	14	TRBV29-1	TRBJ1-2	-	CSVRPGPTIYGYTF	TGCAGCGTTCGCCCAGGGCCAACTATCTATGGCTACACCTTC
few	16	TRBV4-3	TRBJ1-2	-	CASSQGPGFVSYGYTF	TGCGCCAGCAGCCAGGGACCGGGTTTCGTTAGCTATGGCTACACCTTC
-	13	TRBV5-1	TRBJ2-3	-	CASSWQTTDTQYF	TGCGCCAGCAGCTGGCAGACCACAGATACGCAGTATTTT
few	16	TRBV4-2	TRBJ2-4	TRBD2	CASSQPGGIAKNIQYF	TGTGCCAGCAGCCAACCGGGGGGGATAGCCAAAAACATTCAGTACTTC
-	13	TRBV25-1	TRBJ1-6	-	CASSELEGLPLHF	TGTGCCAGCAGTGAATTAGAGGGTCTACCCCTCCACTTT
-	13	TRBV6-2/TRBV6-3	TRBJ2-7	-	CASSYSAGLEQYF	TGTGCCAGCAGTTACTCCGCGGGGCTCGAGCAGTACTTC
few	14	TRBV7-2	TRBJ1-2	-	CASSPQLGTRGYTF	TGTGCCAGCAGCCCCCAACTCGGGACAAGGGGCTACACCTTC
many	15	TRBV9	TRBJ1-6	-	CASSVAAGENSPLHF	TGTGCCAGCAGCGTAGCGGCAGGGGAAAATTCACCCCTCCACTTT
few	16	TRBV5-1	TRBJ1-3	-	CASKTGPWGSGNTIYF	TGCGCCAGCAAGACAGGACCCTGGGGGTCTGGAAACACCATATATTTT